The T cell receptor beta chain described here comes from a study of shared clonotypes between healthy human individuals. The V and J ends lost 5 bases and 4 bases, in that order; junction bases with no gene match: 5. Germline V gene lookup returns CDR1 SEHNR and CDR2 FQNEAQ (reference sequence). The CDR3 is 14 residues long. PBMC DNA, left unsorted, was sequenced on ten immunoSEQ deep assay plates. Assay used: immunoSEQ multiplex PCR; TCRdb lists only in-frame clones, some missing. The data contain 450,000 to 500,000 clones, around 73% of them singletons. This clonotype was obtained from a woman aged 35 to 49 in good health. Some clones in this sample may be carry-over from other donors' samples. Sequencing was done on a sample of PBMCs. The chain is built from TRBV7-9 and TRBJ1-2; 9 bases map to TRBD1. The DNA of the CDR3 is TGTGCCAGCAGCACGGACAGGGGATCCTATGGCTACACCTTC. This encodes CASSTDRGSYGYTF.